A selection of T cell receptor beta chains follows, all from one sample in a study of response to subunit inactivated influenza vaccine. TCRdb reanalysed the RT-PCR reads using MiXCR and keeps one entry per CDR3 protein. This repertoire shows about 570,000 distinct CDR3 sequences, about 10% found once; its top ten account for approximately 10%. These sequences were also reported in another study, on T cells expressing NK-cell markers.

The sample was PBMCs from blood, taken on the day of vaccination. These receptors were collected from a man in his forties or fifties who received an inactivated influenza vaccine. The CDR3 runs from the conserved cysteine through the conserved F or W. Fields, in order: D gene, V gene, clone size, J gene, CDR3 DNA, CDR3 protein. D genes are given only for firm matches. Not every row has a clone size; where given, it reads once, few, many or a size class.

-	TRBV10-3	few	TRBJ2-3	TGTGCCACCGGCGACAGAAACACAGATACGCAGTATTTT	CATGDRNTDTQYF
-	TRBV7-2	many	TRBJ2-1	TGTGCCAGCAGCTTAAGGGGCGGAGTTTCCTACAATGAGCAGTTCTTC	CASSLRGGVSYNEQFF
-	TRBV7-6	-	TRBJ2-1	TGTGCCAGCAGCTTAGGTCACTCGGGATCCTACAATGAGCAGTTCTTC	CASSLGHSGSYNEQFF
-	TRBV7-2	-	TRBJ2-5	TGTGCCAGCAGCCCCCGGACCGAAGAGACCCAGTACTTC	CASSPRTEETQYF
-	TRBV5-1	many	TRBJ2-2	TGCGCCAGCAGGACCCTGGGGGAGAACACCGGGGAGCTGTTTTTT	CASRTLGENTGELFF
-	TRBV29-1	few	TRBJ2-3	TGCAGCGTGGATAACACAGATACGCAGTATTTT	CSVDNTDTQYF
TRBD1	TRBV12-3/TRBV12-4	-	TRBJ2-2	TGTGCCAGCATCCGGGACAGGCCCTTCACCGGGGAGCTGTTTTTT	CASIRDRPFTGELFF
-	TRBV12-3/TRBV12-4	few	TRBJ2-6	TGTGCCAGCAGTTTTCGGGACCTTCTCTCTGGGGCCAACGTCCTGACTTTC	CASSFRDLLSGANVLTF
-	TRBV6-5	few	TRBJ1-1	TGTGCCAGCAGTTACCAAGACAGGTGGGACACTGAAGCTTTCTTT	CASSYQDRWDTEAFF
TRBD1	TRBV6-1	many	TRBJ1-3	TGTGCCAGCAGCTCGGACAGGGGCCGAGGAAACACCATATATTTT	CASSSDRGRGNTIYF
TRBD2	TRBV7-2	-	TRBJ2-7	TGTGCCAGCAGCCTTACTAGCGGGATCAACGAGCAGTACTTC	CASSLTSGINEQYF
-	TRBV5-1	few	TRBJ1-4	TGCGCCAGCAGCTTGGGGCATGAGGCCCTAGGTGAAAAACTGTTTTTT	CASSLGHEALGEKLFF
-	TRBV28	few	TRBJ2-7	TGTGCCAGCAGTTTATCAGGGGCCCACGAGCAGTACTTC	CASSLSGAHEQYF
TRBD1	TRBV6-1	many	TRBJ1-2	TGTGCCAGCAGCCCTGGACAGGCTAACTATGGCTACACCTTC	CASSPGQANYGYTF
-	TRBV7-2	few	TRBJ2-4	TGTGCCAGCAGCTTCCTAGGGGGGGACATTCAGTACTTC	CASSFLGGDIQYF
TRBD2	TRBV7-2	many	TRBJ2-1	TGTGCCAGCAGCCTAACCGGGACTAGCGGCTACAATGAGCAGTTCTTC	CASSLTGTSGYNEQFF
TRBD1	TRBV29-1	few	TRBJ1-1	TGCAGCGTGGACAGGGGAAACACTGAAGCTTTCTTT	CSVDRGNTEAFF
-	TRBV28	many	TRBJ1-5	TGTGCCAGCAGTCCCTCGGTGGGACTCGGGACGATTTGGGATCAGCCCCAGCATTTT	CASSPSVGLGTIWDQPQHF
TRBD1	TRBV24-1	few	TRBJ2-1	TGTGCCACCAGTGGACCACCGGGACAGGGCCCCTACAATGAGCAGTTCTTC	CATSGPPGQGPYNEQFF
-	TRBV20-1	-	TRBJ2-7	TGCAGTGCTAGAGATCTCTGGGGGCAGTACTTC	CSARDLWGQYF
TRBD2	TRBV5-1	-	TRBJ2-3	TGCGCCAGCAGCGGGCTAGCGGGGGCCATCACAGATACGCAGTATTTT	CASSGLAGAITDTQYF
TRBD1	TRBV4-3	-	TRBJ2-7	TGCGCCAGCAGCCAAGACGGGACAGGGAACGAGCAGTACTTC	CASSQDGTGNEQYF
-	TRBV20-1	-	TRBJ2-4	TGCAGTGCCTGGCAGCTAGCCTTTGGCAAAAACATTCAGTACTTC	CSAWQLAFGKNIQYF
-	TRBV3-1	few	TRBJ2-2	TGTGCCAACTGGACAGCCTACTCGAACACCGGGGAGCTGTTTTTT	CANWTAYSNTGELFF
TRBD1	TRBV28	few	TRBJ2-7	TGTGCCAGCAGTTTATCTCCCGCCGGGACAGGGGACTACGAGCAGTACTTC	CASSLSPAGTGDYEQYF
TRBD2	TRBV12-3/TRBV12-4	few	TRBJ2-3	TGTGCCAGCAGTCGTGAGGCGGGAGTGGGAGATACGCAGTATTTT	CASSREAGVGDTQYF
-	TRBV30	-	TRBJ2-2	TGTGCCTGGAGTGTGACGTCGAGAGTTAACACCGGGGAGCTGTTTTTT	CAWSVTSRVNTGELFF
TRBD2	TRBV20-1	few	TRBJ2-3	TGCAGTGCGAACGGACTAGCGGGACTTACAGATACGCAGTATTTT	CSANGLAGLTDTQYF
TRBD2	TRBV28	-	TRBJ2-4	TGTGCCAGCAGTTTGTCTAGCGGGGGTCCTAAAAACATTCAGTACTTC	CASSLSSGGPKNIQYF
TRBD1	TRBV5-6	many	TRBJ1-4	TGTGCCAGCAGCTCCCTCCAGGGGGCGCGGAAACTGTTTTTT	CASSSLQGARKLFF
TRBD1	TRBV20-1	-	TRBJ2-5	TGCAGTGCTGTGGGTGGACAGGGCAGGGGGGAGACCCAGTACTTC	CSAVGGQGRGETQYF